The clone carrying this T cell receptor beta chain occurred many times. The target antigen is unknown. With a J-beta primer mix and a sample-barcoded 5' primer, a second PCR ran about 7 to 12 cycles. With 12 random nucleotides, a template-switch adaptor tagged each individual cDNA molecule. MiXCR, run by TCRdb on the 5' RACE reads, gives a single entry per CDR3 protein. The sample includes hundreds of thousands of distinct CDR3 sequences, around 50% of them seen just once. The sample providers were healthy Caucasian people from Russia, aged about 6 to 90. The sample is drawn from a study of blood T cells in healthy people across ages. Overall study findings and caveats: The study found TCR beta diversity correlated strongly with naive T cell percentage. More naive CD4+ cells and higher diversity marked long-lived donors relative to aged donors.

V dropped 8 bases and J dropped 5 bases, with 12 bases sitting between them. Germline CDR1 LGHDT, CDR2 YNNKEL (reference sequence). This CDR3 spans 12 amino acids. The V gene is TRBV3-1, the J gene TRBJ2-5; no clear D. This TCR derives from a woman of 80 years or more in good health. Input material: blood. The CDR3 nucleotides read TGTGCCAGCGCGTTTGGCTCTGAGACCCAGTACTTC. Amino acid sequence: CASAFGSETQYF.